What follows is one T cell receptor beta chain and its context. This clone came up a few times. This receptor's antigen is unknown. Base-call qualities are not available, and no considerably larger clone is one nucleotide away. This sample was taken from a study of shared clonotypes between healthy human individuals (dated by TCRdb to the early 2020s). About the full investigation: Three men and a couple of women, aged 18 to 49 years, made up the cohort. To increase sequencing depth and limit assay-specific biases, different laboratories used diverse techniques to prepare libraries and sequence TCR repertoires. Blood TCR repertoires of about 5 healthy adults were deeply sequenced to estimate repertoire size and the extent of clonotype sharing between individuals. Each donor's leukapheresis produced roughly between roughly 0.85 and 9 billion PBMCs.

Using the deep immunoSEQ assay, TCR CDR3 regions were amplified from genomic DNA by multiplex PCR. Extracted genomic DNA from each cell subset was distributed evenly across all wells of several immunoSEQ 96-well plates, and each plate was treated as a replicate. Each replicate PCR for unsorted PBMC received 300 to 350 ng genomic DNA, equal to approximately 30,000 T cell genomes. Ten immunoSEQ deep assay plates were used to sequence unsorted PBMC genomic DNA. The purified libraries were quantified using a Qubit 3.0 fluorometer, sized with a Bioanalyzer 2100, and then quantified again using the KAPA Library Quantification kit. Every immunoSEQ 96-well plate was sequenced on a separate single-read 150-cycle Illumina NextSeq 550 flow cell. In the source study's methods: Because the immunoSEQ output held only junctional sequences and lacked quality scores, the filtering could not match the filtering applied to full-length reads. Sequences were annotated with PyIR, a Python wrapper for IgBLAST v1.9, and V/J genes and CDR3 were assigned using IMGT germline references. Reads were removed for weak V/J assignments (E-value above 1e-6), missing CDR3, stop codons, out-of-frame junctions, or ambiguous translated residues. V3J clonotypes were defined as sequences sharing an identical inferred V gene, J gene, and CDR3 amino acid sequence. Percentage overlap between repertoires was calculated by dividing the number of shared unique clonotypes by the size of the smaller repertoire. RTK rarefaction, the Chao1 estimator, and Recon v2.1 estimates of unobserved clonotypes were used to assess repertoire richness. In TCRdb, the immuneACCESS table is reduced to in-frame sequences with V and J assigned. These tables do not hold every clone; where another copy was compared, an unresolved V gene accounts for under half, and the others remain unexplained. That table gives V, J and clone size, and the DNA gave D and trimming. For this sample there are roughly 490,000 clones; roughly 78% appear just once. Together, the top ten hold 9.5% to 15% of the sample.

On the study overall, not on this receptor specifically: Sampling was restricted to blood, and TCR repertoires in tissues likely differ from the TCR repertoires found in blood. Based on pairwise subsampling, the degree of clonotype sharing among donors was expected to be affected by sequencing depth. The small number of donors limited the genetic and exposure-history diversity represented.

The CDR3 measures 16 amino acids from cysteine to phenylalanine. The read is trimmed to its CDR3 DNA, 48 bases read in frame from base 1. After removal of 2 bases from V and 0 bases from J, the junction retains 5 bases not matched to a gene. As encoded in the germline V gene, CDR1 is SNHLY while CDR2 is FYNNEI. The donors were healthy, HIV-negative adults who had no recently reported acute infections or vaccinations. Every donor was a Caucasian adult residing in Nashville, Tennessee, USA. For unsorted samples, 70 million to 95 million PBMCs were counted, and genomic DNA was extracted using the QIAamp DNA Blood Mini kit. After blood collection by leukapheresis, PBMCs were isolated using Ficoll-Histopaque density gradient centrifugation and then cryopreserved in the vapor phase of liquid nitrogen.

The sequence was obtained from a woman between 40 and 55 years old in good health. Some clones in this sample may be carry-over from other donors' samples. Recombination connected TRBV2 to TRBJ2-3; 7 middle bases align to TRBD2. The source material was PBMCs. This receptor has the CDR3 CASSERLAVSTDTQYF. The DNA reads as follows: TGTGCCAGCAGTGAACGGCTAGCGGTTAGCACAGATACGCAGTATTTT.